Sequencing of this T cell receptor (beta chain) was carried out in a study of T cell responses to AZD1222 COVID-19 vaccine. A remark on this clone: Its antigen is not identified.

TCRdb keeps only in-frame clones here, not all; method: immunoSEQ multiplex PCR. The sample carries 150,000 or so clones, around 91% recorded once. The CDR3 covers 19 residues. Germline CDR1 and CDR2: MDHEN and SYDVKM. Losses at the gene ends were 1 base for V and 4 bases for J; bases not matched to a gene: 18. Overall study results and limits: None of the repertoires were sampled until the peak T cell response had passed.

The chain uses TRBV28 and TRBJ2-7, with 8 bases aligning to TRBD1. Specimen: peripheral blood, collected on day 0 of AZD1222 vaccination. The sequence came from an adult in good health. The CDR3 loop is CASSLSLGAGQGRSYEQYF. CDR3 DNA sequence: TGTGCCAGCAGTTTATCCCTAGGAGCTGGACAGGGAAGGTCGTACGAGCAGTACTTC.